These T cell receptor beta chains were read from a single sample in a study of regulatory T cells in long-lasting Graves disease. TCRdb re-derived calls from the multiplex PCR reads in MiXCR, one entry per CDR3 protein. The sample lists roughly 410,000 distinct CDR3 sequences, approximately 15% occurring once. The sample was also reused in another study, on T cells in Graves' hyperthyroidism and ophthalmopathy.

This sample comprised peripheral blood mononuclear cells (PBMCs), obtained at new diagnosis, from a patient treated with antithyroid drugs. These receptors all come from a woman between 40 and 50 years old with Graves disease. Each CDR3 is given without its conserved first and last residue. Fields, in order: D gene, J gene, V gene, CDR3 protein. D genes are given only for firm matches.

D gene: TRBD2
J gene: TRBJ2-7
V gene: TRBV12-3/TRBV12-4
CDR3 protein: ASSLQREYYEQY

D gene: TRBD1
J gene: TRBJ1-1
V gene: TRBV2
CDR3 protein: ASSSQGAGTEAF

D gene: NA
J gene: NA
V gene: TRBV19
CDR3 protein: ASRVGGSMRDEQF

D gene: NA
J gene: TRBJ2-2
V gene: TRBV12-3/TRBV12-4
CDR3 protein: ASTCEACGELF

D gene: TRBD1
J gene: TRBJ1-2
V gene: TRBV28
CDR3 protein: ASSLDFTGDGDGYT

D gene: NA
J gene: TRBJ2-7
V gene: TRBV2
CDR3 protein: ASNPPGRPYEQY

D gene: NA
J gene: TRBJ2-1
V gene: TRBV30
CDR3 protein: AWSHDPERF

D gene: NA
J gene: TRBJ2-7
V gene: TRBV27
CDR3 protein: ASSLGGSAFYEQY

D gene: TRBD2
J gene: TRBJ2-7
V gene: TRBV11-2
CDR3 protein: ASSLDPGTSEQY

D gene: NA
J gene: TRBJ1-2
V gene: TRBV25-1
CDR3 protein: ARGRDQNCRGYT

D gene: TRBD1
J gene: TRBJ1-1
V gene: TRBV29-1
CDR3 protein: SGDRWVQGGNTEAF

D gene: NA
J gene: TRBJ1-1
V gene: TRBV6-1
CDR3 protein: ASSKKGQVGEAF

D gene: NA
J gene: TRBJ2-1
V gene: TRBV29-1
CDR3 protein: SVLGAKAPTNEQF

D gene: NA
J gene: TRBJ2-3
V gene: TRBV5-1
CDR3 protein: ASTPGRGRGTDTQY

D gene: TRBD1
J gene: TRBJ2-5
V gene: TRBV11-2
CDR3 protein: ASSLYRQGAPETQY

D gene: TRBD2
J gene: TRBJ2-1
V gene: TRBV12-3/TRBV12-4
CDR3 protein: ASSPDPGTSLNEQF

D gene: NA
J gene: TRBJ1-4
V gene: TRBV18
CDR3 protein: ASSPASGPYNEKLF

D gene: NA
J gene: TRBJ2-2
V gene: TRBV5-1
CDR3 protein: ASSSPRGDTGELF

D gene: NA
J gene: TRBJ2-3
V gene: TRBV4-1
CDR3 protein: ASRGEPRTDTQY

D gene: NA
J gene: TRBJ2-7
V gene: TRBV12-5
CDR3 protein: ASGLVVGRGYEQY

D gene: TRBD1
J gene: TRBJ2-7
V gene: TRBV28
CDR3 protein: ASSPRPDRELPYEQY

D gene: NA
J gene: TRBJ2-3
V gene: TRBV20-1
CDR3 protein: SARDRGINRVSTDTQY

D gene: TRBD1
J gene: TRBJ2-6
V gene: TRBV28
CDR3 protein: ASSMGQGASGANVLT

D gene: TRBD2
J gene: TRBJ2-5
V gene: TRBV2
CDR3 protein: ASSWTSAGTQY

D gene: NA
J gene: TRBJ1-1
V gene: TRBV11-3
CDR3 protein: ATKTQGNTEAF

D gene: TRBD1
J gene: TRBJ1-1
V gene: TRBV6-1
CDR3 protein: ASSGTGVRTEAF

D gene: NA
J gene: TRBJ1-1
V gene: TRBV13
CDR3 protein: ASSSREGTEAF

D gene: TRBD1
J gene: TRBJ2-7
V gene: TRBV6-5
CDR3 protein: ASSYEDRAHEQY

D gene: TRBD2
J gene: TRBJ2-1
V gene: TRBV12-3/TRBV12-4
CDR3 protein: ASKAGVGYNEQF

D gene: TRBD1
J gene: TRBJ1-2
V gene: TRBV12-3/TRBV12-4
CDR3 protein: ASSLEPAGGTDGYT

D gene: NA
J gene: TRBJ1-5
V gene: TRBV30
CDR3 protein: AWSVDGASWDQPQH

D gene: NA
J gene: TRBJ1-5
V gene: TRBV12-3/TRBV12-4
CDR3 protein: ASSFAGDQPQH

D gene: NA
J gene: TRBJ2-7
V gene: TRBV6-1
CDR3 protein: ASRKEGSEGVSYEQY

D gene: NA
J gene: TRBJ2-7
V gene: TRBV28
CDR3 protein: ASSGWDGAYEQY

D gene: NA
J gene: TRBJ2-5
V gene: TRBV27
CDR3 protein: ASSLNIMTAQETQY

D gene: NA
J gene: TRBJ2-7
V gene: TRBV12-5
CDR3 protein: ASGPRAGTDSYEQY

D gene: NA
J gene: TRBJ1-1
V gene: TRBV6-5
CDR3 protein: ASSYSQAMNTEAF

D gene: TRBD1
J gene: TRBJ1-1
V gene: TRBV28
CDR3 protein: AISGQGNEAF

D gene: NA
J gene: TRBJ1-1
V gene: TRBV12-3/TRBV12-4
CDR3 protein: ASWRDRGHTEAF

D gene: TRBD2
J gene: TRBJ2-7
V gene: TRBV20-1
CDR3 protein: SASGVTSGRPYEQY

D gene: NA
J gene: TRBJ1-1
V gene: TRBV13
CDR3 protein: ASSSVDRRGGDTEAF

D gene: TRBD2
J gene: TRBJ2-1
V gene: TRBV11-2
CDR3 protein: ASSLVGGTSGRATSYNEQF

D gene: NA
J gene: TRBJ2-3
V gene: TRBV7-2
CDR3 protein: ASSLVGLGYTDTQY

D gene: TRBD1
J gene: TRBJ1-2
V gene: TRBV27
CDR3 protein: ASSSGQGDGYT

D gene: TRBD1
J gene: TRBJ1-1
V gene: TRBV2
CDR3 protein: ASSEEGGQLNTEAF

D gene: NA
J gene: TRBJ2-2
V gene: TRBV7-2
CDR3 protein: ASSDQGIITGELF

D gene: TRBD2
J gene: TRBJ2-2
V gene: TRBV29-1
CDR3 protein: SVEGPTSGGTGELF

D gene: NA
J gene: TRBJ1-6
V gene: TRBV7-3
CDR3 protein: ASSLFPGTESPLH

D gene: NA
J gene: TRBJ2-1
V gene: TRBV6-1
CDR3 protein: ASSEVGGSYNEQF